Shown below are 3 T cell receptor beta chains from a single sample sequenced in a study of blood T cell repertoires in COVID-19. Clones were read by immunoSEQ multiplex PCR, and TCRdb kept only the in-frame ones, dropping some. The sample consists of around 140,000 clones, roughly 88% of them appearing once. The sequencing sample was made of peripheral blood. Receptor source: a man aged 55 to 70 with active or convalescent COVID-19.

The CDR3 loop is CASSLATSAGSGNTIYF. CDR3 sequence (DNA): TGTGCCAGCAGCTTAGCAACAAGTGCGGGGTCTGGAAACACCATATATTTT. This chain connects TRBV7-2 to TRBJ1-3; no definite D call. V gave up 0 bases and J gave up 1 base, with 13 bases separating them. The germline gives CDR1 SGHTA, CDR2 FQGNSA. There are 17 residues in the CDR3.

Comments on this clone: A read error may account for a junction end that differs from germline. CDR3 loop: CASSQPPGQVVW. CDR3 nucleotide sequence: TGTGCCAGCAGTCAACCGCCCGGACAGGTGGTGTGG. This chain uses TRBV6-5 with TRBJ1-4; TRBD1 agrees at 7 bases. Looked up from germline, CDR1 is MNHEY and CDR2 is SVGAGI. The CDR3 loop spans 12 amino acids.

This chain links TRBV5-1 with TRBJ2-5; D possibly corresponds to TRBD1 (6 bases). The CDR3 covers 14 residues. Per germline, CDR1 SGHRS and CDR2 YFSETQ. Trimming took 1 base from V and 0 from J, leaving 7 bases between them. CDR3 loop: CASSLTGYQETQYF. CDR3 DNA: TGCGCCAGCAGCTTGACAGGGTACCAAGAGACCCAGTACTTC.